This T cell receptor beta chain was identified during a study of control samples from healthy donors and cancer patients. Profiled with immunoSEQ multiplex PCR; TCRdb holds only in-frame clones, not every one. The table includes about 58,000 clones, about 87% detected once. This clone was recorded only once. Trimming removed 2 bases at V and 0 bases at J, with 8 bases between. The CDR3 totals 14 residues. Germline V gene lookup returns CDR1 LNHDA and CDR2 SQIVND (reference sequence). Input material: PBMCs. This receptor was obtained from a woman aged 55-70 years with lung cancer. The rearrangement uses TRBV19 and TRBJ2-7; D remains unclear. This chain's CDR3 is CASSIWLNSYEQYF. The CDR3 DNA sequence: TGTGCCAGTAGTATATGGCTAAACTCCTACGAGCAGTACTTC. The full variable domain, with the rest looked up from reference TRBV19 and TRBJ2-7, is DGGITQSPKYLFRKEGQNVTLSCEQNLNHDAMYWYRQDPGQGLRLIYYSQIVNDFQKGDIAEGYSVSREKKESFPLTVTSAQKNPTAFYLCASSIWLNSYEQYFGPGTRLTVT.